Listed here are 14 T cell receptor beta chains from one sample, sequenced in a study of beta chain features in type 1 diabetes (dated by TCRdb to 2016 to 2019). Libraries were prepared through the immunoSEQ multiplex PCR assay. The entire amount of isolated RNA was reverse transcribed using the High Capacity cDNA Reverse Transcription Kit, so the sequenced TCRB transcripts were expressed ones. The table was pulled from immuneACCESS by TCRdb, which kept in-frame rearrangements only. Such tables lose some clones; where checked, under half of the loss comes from unresolved V genes, and the rest has no known cause. In this sample the table shows hundreds of thousands of clones, about a sixth of which occur a single time. The top ten constitute about 0.086% of the sample. The specimen was naive CD4+ T cells from blood. Explained via the paper, the cell subset or site label denotes: true naive CD4+ T cells. Receptors originate from a man aged 18 to 35 in good health.

The rearrangement joins TRBV4-1 to TRBJ1-5; D not resolved. Germline V CDR1 and CDR2: MGHRA, YSYEKL. Trimming stripped 4 bases from V and 1 base from J, with 17 bases between. The CDR3 is 17 amino acids. CDR3 residues: CASSRYPTGLSNQPQHF. In DNA form, the CDR3 reads TGCGCCAGCAGCCGATACCCCACTGGGTTGAGCAATCAGCCCCAGCATTTT.

V usage is TRBV7-9 and J usage is TRBJ2-2; 9 bases agree with TRBD2. Germline CDR1 is SEHNR and CDR2 is FQNEAQ (reference sequence). The length of the CDR3 is 16 residues. The V and J ends lost 7 bases and 2 bases, in that order; junction bases with no gene match: 8. For the CDR3, the DNA is TGTGCCAGCATCCACCCTAGCGGGGCAAACACCGGGGAGCTGTTTTTT. This gives the protein CASIHPSGANTGELFF.

The chain uses TRBV28 and TRBJ2-7; D not certain. The CDR3 sequence is 12 residues long. CDR1 is MDHEN and CDR2 is SYDVKM in the germline V gene. The V end lost 5 bases, the J end lost 7 bases, and 12 bases lay between the germline ends. This chain's CDR3 is CASSPLRAEQYF. DNA for the CDR3: TGTGCCAGCAGTCCACTCCGAGCGGAGCAGTACTTC.

The V and J genes are TRBV10-3 and TRBJ2-5; no firm D call. Between the trimmed V and J ends, which lost 2 bases and 5 bases, there was a span of 6 bases. Germline values: CDR1 ENHRY, CDR2 SYGVKD. The CDR3 consists of 12 residues. CDR3 sequence (DNA): TGTGCCATCAGTGAGACCCAGGAGACCCAGTACTTC. Translated: CAISETQETQYF.

About this clone itself: Distinct nucleotide sequences in the sample also encode this CDR3. The chain combines TRBV7-2 with TRBJ2-7; D remains ambiguous. Germline V CDR1 and CDR2: SGHTA, FQGNSA. The CDR3 runs 12 residues. V lost 6 bases to trimming and J lost 0 bases, with 6 bases between them. The CDR3 DNA follows: TGTGCCAGCAGTCCGAGCTCCTACGAGCAGTACTTC. Translated, it gives CASSPSSYEQYF.

This rearrangement joins TRBV6-5 to TRBJ2-7, with D possibly TRBD1 on 6 matching bases. CDR1 and CDR2 (germline): MNHEY, SVGAGI. The CDR3 runs 15 residues. V gave up 5 bases and J gave up 6 bases, with 20 bases separating them. The CDR3 bases are TGTGCCAGCAGTACGACAGGTTTCGGTGCTGTCGAGCAGTACTTC. Protein sequence: CASSTTGFGAVEQYF.

The chain joins TRBV4-3 to TRBJ2-1; unclear D gene. Germline CDR1 reads LGHNA; CDR2 reads YSLEER. This CDR3 spans 14 amino acids. Trimming shortened V by 1 base and J by 7 bases, and 11 bases separated the two germline ends. CDR3 residues: CASSQGTSWNEQFF. The DNA of the CDR3 is TGCGCCAGCAGCCAAGGGACCTCCTGGAATGAGCAGTTCTTC.

This chain uses TRBV29-1 with TRBJ2-7, with TRBD2 matching over 7 bases. Germline CDR1 reads SQVTM; CDR2 reads ANQGSEA. Trimming at V came to 5 bases and at J to 3 bases, leaving 10 bases not matched to a gene. CDR3 length: 14 residues. The CDR3 spells CSVLREVKNYEQYF. For the CDR3, the DNA is TGCAGCGTTCTCCGGGAGGTCAAGAACTACGAGCAGTACTTC.

The rearrangement joins TRBV5-1 to TRBJ2-7; weak D call: TRBD1 (6 bases). This CDR3 has 18 residues. Germline V gene sequence: CDR1 SGHRS, CDR2 YFSETQ. Deletions cut 5 bases from V and 0 bases from J, with 24 bases between. The CDR3 sequence is CASRIGGDRLFSSYEQYF. The DNA of the CDR3 is TGCGCCAGCAGAATAGGCGGAGACAGGTTGTTCAGCTCCTACGAGCAGTACTTC.

The V call is TRBV6-6, the J call TRBJ2-5; the D gene is possibly TRBD1 (5 bases). The V gene's germline CDR1 is MNHNY and CDR2 SVGAGI (reference sequence). V was clipped by 6 bases and J by 6 bases, with 20 bases between them. This CDR3 is 15 amino acids long. CDR3 region: CASRGDSPRTQTQYF. In DNA form, the CDR3 reads TGTGCCAGCAGGGGTGACAGTCCTAGGACACAGACCCAGTACTTC.

This chain connects TRBV19 to TRBJ2-1; D not resolved. This CDR3 is 15 amino acids long. Deletions cut 7 bases from V and 0 bases from J, with 13 bases between. Germline V gives CDR1 LNHDA, CDR2 SQIVND (reference sequence). CDR3 residues: CASKGSASSYNEQFF. DNA for the CDR3: TGTGCCAGTAAAGGGTCTGCTAGCTCCTACAATGAGCAGTTCTTC.

This clone was counted only a few times. The V and J genes are TRBV5-1 and TRBJ2-5; TRBD1 matches at 9 bases. The length of the CDR3 is 15 residues. CDR1 and CDR2 from the germline V gene are SGHRS and YFSETQ. Trimming removed 4 bases from V and 4 bases from J; junction bases left unmatched: 8. The CDR3 nucleotides are TGCGCCAGCAGCCCCCCCACAGGGGGCGCAGAGACCCAGTACTTC. The encoded protein is CASSPPTGGAETQYF.

A few counts support this clone. This chain connects TRBV18 to TRBJ1-3; D ambiguous. The ends were cut back, 3 bases at V and 4 bases at J, with 16 bases in the middle. Germline CDR1 and CDR2: KGHSH and LQKENI. The CDR3 runs 16 residues. CDR3 in DNA: TGTGCCAGCTCACCCTTGGAGGTCGTGCTCGGAAACACCATATATTTT. Protein: CASSPLEVVLGNTIYF. Supplemented by reference TRBV18 and TRBJ1-3, the full variable domain reads NAGVMQNPRHLVRRRGQEARLRCSPMKGHSHVYWYRQLPEEGLKFMVYLQKENIIDESGMPKERFSAEFPKEGPSILRIQQVVRGDSAAYFCASSPLEVVLGNTIYFGEGSWLTVV.

This clone appeared a few times. The chain carries TRBV7-3 and TRBJ2-3; weak D call: TRBD2 (5 bases). Germline V gene lookup returns CDR1 SGHTA and CDR2 FQGTGA. Trimming took off 2 bases at V and 3 bases at J, with 18 bases between the two ends. The length of the CDR3 is 17 residues. The CDR3 nucleotides are TGTGCCAGCAGCTTAGGACCCTTGGGGAGTGCGACAGATACGCAGTATTTT. Translated: CASSLGPLGSATDTQYF.